Below, 29 T cell receptor beta chains from the same sample are listed, as sequenced in a study of OX40 agonist ivuxolimab in advanced cancers. Only in-frame clones appear in the TCRdb table, and some are missing; sequencing was by immunoSEQ multiplex PCR. The sample includes 30,000 or so clones, 84% seen only once; the top ten take around 20%. The sequences come from CD4+ or CD8+ T cells sorted from blood, collected in a trial of the OX40 agonist ivuxolimab. These receptor sequences come from an adult with an advanced solid tumor such as melanoma, head and neck, liver or kidney cancer.

The chain has TRBV5-6 and TRBJ1-3, with D perhaps TRBD1 (6 bases). The CDR3 length is 14 residues. V lost 2 bases to trimming and J lost 3 bases, with 9 bases between them. The germline V gene has CDR1 SGHDT and CDR2 YYEEEE. CDR3 protein: CASSFGGLGNTIYF. The CDR3 coding sequence is TGTGCCAGCAGCTTCGGGGGGCTTGGAAACACCATATATTTT. Variable domain in full (rest from reference TRBV5-6 and TRBJ1-3): DAGVTQSPTHLIKTRGQQVTLRCSPKSGHDTVSWYQQALGQGPQFIFQYYEEEERQRGNFPDRFSGHQFPNYSSELNVNALLLGDSALYLCASSFGGLGNTIYFGEGSWLTVV.

The chain employs TRBV27 and TRBJ2-2, with 7 bases identical to TRBD1. This CDR3 has 15 amino acids. V lost 2 bases and J lost 3; bases outside the gene matches: 3. Germline CDR1 is MNHEY and CDR2 is SMNVEV (reference sequence). CDR3 nucleotides: TGTGCCAGCAGTTTAAGGGACAGCTACACCGGGGAGCTGTTTTTT. Protein: CASSLRDSYTGELFF.

The chain links TRBV7-9 to TRBJ2-5, with 7 bases matching TRBD1. The CDR3 is 12 amino acids. Trimming took 5 bases from V and 5 from J; bases not matched to a gene: 2. CDR1 is SEHNR, CDR2 FQNEAQ, per germline (reference sequence). The chain's CDR3 is CASSRGGETQYF. The CDR3 region has the DNA TGTGCCAGCAGCAGAGGGGGCGAGACCCAGTACTTC.

The chain recombines TRBV9 with TRBJ1-1; 8 nucleotides align to TRBD1. This CDR3 region has 15 residues. Per the germline V gene, CDR1 is SGDLS and CDR2 is YYNGEE. The V gene end was trimmed by 3 bases and the J gene end by 1 base; junction bases not matched to a gene: 5. In DNA form, the CDR3 reads TGTGCCAGCAGCGCGGGCGGACAGGGGAACACTGAAGCTTTCTTT. It yields the protein CASSAGGQGNTEAFF.

The chain recombines TRBV30 with TRBJ2-5, with TRBD2 as a possible D gene (5 bases). This CDR3 has 14 residues. The germline V gene has CDR1 GTSNPN and CDR2 SVGIG (reference sequence). Trimming pared 2 bases from V and 1 base from J, leaving 11 bases between. This CDR3 is CAWSYGNVQETQYF. The CDR3 DNA reads as TGTGCCTGGAGTTACGGGAACGTCCAAGAGACCCAGTACTTC.

The chain recombines TRBV6-4 with TRBJ2-3; D is uncertain. CDR3 length: 10 residues. CDR1 and CDR2 (germline): MRHNA, SNTAGT. V was cut by 6 bases and J by 10 bases, with 8 bases left in between. Here the CDR3 DNA reads TGTGCCAGCAGGAGGTCCCCGCAGTATTTT. Its translation is CASRRSPQYF.

This clone came up once. The chain joins TRBV2 to TRBJ1-6, with 8 bases aligning to TRBD1. Germline V lookup: CDR1 SNHLY, CDR2 FYNNEI. The CDR3 length is 14 residues. Trimming removed 3 bases from V and 6 bases from J; junction bases left unmatched: 1. The CDR3 sequence is CASSDGQGNSPLHF. CDR3 DNA sequence: TGTGCCAGCAGTGACGGACAGGGTAATTCACCCCTCCACTTT.

Only a few counts were recorded for this clone. V usage is TRBV29-1 and J usage is TRBJ2-6, with D perhaps TRBD1 (5 bases). CDR1 is SQVTM and CDR2 is ANQGSEA in the germline V gene. The CDR3 is made up of 15 amino acids. V shed 3 bases and J shed 2 bases, with 11 bases lying between them. The CDR3 spells CSVETALPGANVLTF. CDR3 in DNA: TGCAGCGTTGAGACAGCCCTTCCTGGGGCCAACGTCCTGACTTTC.

The chain recombines TRBV27 with TRBJ2-7, with D perhaps matching TRBD1 (5 bases). Per germline, CDR1 MNHEY and CDR2 SMNVEV (reference sequence). This CDR3 has 12 residues. Trimming shortened V by 4 bases and J by 3 bases, and 7 bases separated the two germline ends. CDR3 residues: CASSSDNYEQYF. For the CDR3, the DNA is TGTGCCAGCAGTTCGGACAACTACGAGCAGTACTTC.

The chain has TRBV28 and TRBJ1-1; TRBD1 matches 7 bases. In germline, CDR1 is MDHEN, CDR2 SYDVKM. V lost 5 bases, J lost 1 base, and 7 bases stayed unmatched. CDR3 length: 15 residues. The CDR3 DNA sequence: TGTGCCAGCAGTGCCTCCGGGACAGAGAACACTGAAGCTTTCTTT. Translated: CASSASGTENTEAFF.

The chain carries TRBV9 and TRBJ1-1; D gene unclear. Germline loops: CDR1 SGDLS, CDR2 YYNGEE. The CDR3 has 14 residues. V shed 4 bases and J shed 0 bases, with 10 bases lying between them. CDR3 in amino acids: CASSPTAMNTEAFF. The CDR3 nucleotides are TGTGCCAGCAGCCCTACTGCCATGAACACTGAAGCTTTCTTT.

The chain employs TRBV6-6 and TRBJ2-5, with D possibly being TRBD1 (6 bases). In germline, CDR1 is MNHNY, CDR2 SVGAGI (reference sequence). There are 15 residues in the CDR3. V dropped 5 bases and J dropped 5 bases, with 18 bases sitting between them. CDR3: CASSLPWGLGETQYF. CDR3 DNA sequence: TGTGCCAGCAGTCTCCCCTGGGGGCTCGGGGAGACCCAGTACTTC.

V gene TRBV27 combines with J gene TRBJ2-7, with D perhaps assigned TRBD1 or TRBD2 (5 bases each). Trimming cost V 5 bases and J 4 bases, with 12 bases left between them. The germline V gene encodes CDR1 MNHEY and CDR2 SMNVEV (reference sequence). CDR3 length equals 13 residues. CDR3 amino acids: CASSTGTRYEQYF. The CDR3, as DNA: TGTGCCAGCAGTACCGGGACCCGTTACGAGCAGTACTTC.

This chain connects TRBV6-1 to TRBJ2-7, with D possibly being TRBD2 (6 bases). From germline, CDR1 is MNHNS and CDR2 SASEGT. The CDR3 sequence is 14 residues long. The V gene lost 2 bases and the J gene lost 5 bases, with 13 bases spanning the gap. The CDR3 coding sequence is TGTGCCAGCAGTGAATCCCCGGGAGAGGACGAGCAGTACTTC. Amino acids: CASSESPGEDEQYF.

V usage is TRBV11-2 and J usage is TRBJ2-3, with TRBD2 matching 11 bases. Germline values: CDR1 SGHAT, CDR2 FQNNGV. The CDR3 has 19 amino acids. V lost 4 bases, J lost 2 bases, and 14 bases stayed unmatched. The CDR3 is CASSSGTVLAGGHTDTQYF. As DNA, the CDR3 is TGTGCCAGCAGCTCGGGGACAGTTCTAGCGGGAGGTCACACAGATACGCAGTATTTT. The full variable domain, in which reference TRBV11-2 and TRBJ2-3 provide the parts outside the CDR3, is EAGVAQSPRYKIIEKRQSVAFWCNPISGHATLYWYQQILGQGPKLLIQFQNNGVVDDSQLPKDRFSAERLKGVDSTLKIQPAKLEDSAVYLCASSSGTVLAGGHTDTQYFGPGTRLTVL.

This clone was seen a handful of times. V and J are TRBV7-9 and TRBJ2-2, with a tentative D call TRBD1 (6 bases). CDR3 length: 15 amino acids. CDR1 is SEHNR and CDR2 is FQNEAQ in the germline V gene (reference sequence). Trimming took off 2 bases at V and 5 bases at J, with 12 bases between the two ends. CDR3 DNA: TGTGCCAGCAGCTTAAAGGCAGGGGATACCGGGGAGCTGTTTTTT. Its protein is CASSLKAGDTGELFF.

This chain joins TRBV5-1 and TRBJ2-7, with TRBD1 as a possible D gene (6 bases). V was pared by 6 bases and J by 1 base, with 14 bases between. Germline V CDR1 and CDR2: SGHRS, YFSETQ. The length of the CDR3 is 14 residues. CDR3 in DNA: TGCGCCAGCAAGACAGGTGGCAGGTCCTACGAGCAGTACTTC. This sequence encodes CASKTGGRSYEQYF.

V gene TRBV5-1 combines with J gene TRBJ2-3; 9 bases agree with TRBD1. The CDR3 contains 13 residues. Germline V gene data show CDR1 as SGHRS and CDR2 as YFSETQ. V was pared by 6 bases and J by 4 bases, with 3 bases of the junction left unmatched. Here the CDR3 reads CASTRTGADTQYF. DNA for the CDR3: TGCGCCAGCACCCGGACAGGGGCAGATACGCAGTATTTT. Full variable domain (outside the CDR3, taken from reference TRBV5-1 and TRBJ2-3): KAGVTQTPRYLIKTRGQQVTLSCSPISGHRSVSWYQQTPGQGLQFLFEYFSETQRNKGNFPGRFSGRQFSNSRSEMNVSTLELGDSALYLCASTRTGADTQYFGPGTRLTVL.

V usage is TRBV13 and J usage is TRBJ1-1, with D unclear. The CDR3 spans 15 residues. The germline gives CDR1 PRHDT, CDR2 FYEKMQ (reference sequence). Between the trimmed V and J ends, which lost 0 bases and 2 bases, there was a span of 10 bases. CDR3 sequence: CASSLGMLTNTEAFF. CDR3 in DNA: TGTGCCAGCAGCTTAGGTATGCTGACCAACACTGAAGCTTTCTTT.

The chain uses TRBV10-3 and TRBJ1-1; D is uncertain. The CDR3 has 16 amino acids. Trimming shortened V by 6 bases and J by 1 base, and 18 bases separated the two germline ends. Germline V CDR1 and CDR2: ENHRY, SYGVKD. Here the CDR3 reads CAIRGNPLPGNTEAFF. DNA of the CDR3: TGTGCCATCAGGGGCAACCCTTTACCGGGGAACACTGAAGCTTTCTTT.

This chain connects TRBV19 to TRBJ2-7, with D possibly matching TRBD2 (5 bases). There are 15 residues in the CDR3. From germline, CDR1 is LNHDA and CDR2 SQIVND (reference sequence). V dropped 1 base and J dropped 0 bases, with 10 bases sitting between them. The CDR3 here is CASSIAEGSSYEQYF. The DNA for the CDR3 is TGTGCCAGTAGTATAGCCGAGGGCAGCTCCTACGAGCAGTACTTC. Variable domain in full (rest from reference TRBV19 and TRBJ2-7): DGGITQSPKYLFRKEGQNVTLSCEQNLNHDAMYWYRQDPGQGLRLIYYSQIVNDFQKGDIAEGYSVSREKKESFPLTVTSAQKNPTAFYLCASSIAEGSSYEQYFGPGTRLTVT.

The chain links TRBV28 to TRBJ2-7; D is perhaps TRBD2 (6 bases). Germline V CDR1 and CDR2: MDHEN, SYDVKM. V shed 6 bases and J shed 5 bases, with 11 bases lying between them. The CDR3 is 12 amino acids. The chain's CDR3 is CASRGGTNEQYF. CDR3 sequence (DNA): TGTGCCAGCAGGGGCGGGACCAACGAGCAGTACTTC.

V is TRBV19 and J is TRBJ1-1; D call uncertain. Trimming cost V 5 bases and J 5 bases, with 18 bases left between them. The germline CDR1 and CDR2 sequences are LNHDA and SQIVND (reference sequence). The CDR3 totals 15 residues. The CDR3 region has the DNA TGTGCCAGTAGTCCCTCCGAAGAGGTCGAAACTGAAGCTTTCTTT. Its protein product is CASSPSEEVETEAFF.

The chain uses TRBV11-2 and TRBJ2-7; the match to TRBD2 covers 9 bases. Germline V gives CDR1 SGHAT, CDR2 FQNNGV. Germline trimming cut 3 bases from V and 0 bases from J; bases unmatched to any gene: 3. The CDR3 has 15 amino acids. The chain's CDR3 is CASSFGLALSYEQYF. The CDR3 coding sequence is TGTGCCAGCAGCTTTGGACTAGCGCTCTCCTACGAGCAGTACTTC.

The chain carries TRBV6-5 and TRBJ2-1; tentatively, D is TRBD1 (6 bases). Germline V CDR1 and CDR2: MNHEY, SVGAGI. The CDR3 extends over 15 amino acids. V lost 2 bases, J lost 2 bases, and 10 bases lay in between. The CDR3 DNA is TGTGCCAGCAGTTACATGAGGGACACCTACAATGAGCAGTTCTTC. Translation gives CASSYMRDTYNEQFF.

The rearrangement uses TRBV4-2 and TRBJ2-3; TRBD1 or TRBD2 may be the D gene (5 bases each). The length of the CDR3 is 15 residues. The germline gives CDR1 LGHNA, CDR2 YNFKEQ. V shed 1 base and J shed 2 bases, with 10 bases lying between them. The CDR3 DNA reads TGTGCCAGCAGCCAAGTCGTGGGGGACACAGATACGCAGTATTTT. It specifies CASSQVVGDTDTQYF.

This clone came up a few times. This chain connects TRBV11-2 to TRBJ1-1; D is possibly TRBD1 (5 bases). CDR1 SGHAT and CDR2 FQNNGV come from the germline V gene. V lost 6 bases and J 4 bases, leaving 12 bases between the germline ends. The CDR3 extends over 13 amino acids. CDR3 DNA: TGTGCCAGCAGTCCAGGGTGGGCCACTGAAGCTTTCTTT. It translates to CASSPGWATEAFF.

The gene calls are TRBV28 and TRBJ2-5; D gene unclear. The length of the CDR3 is 15 residues. Trimming cost V 3 bases and J 3 bases, with 14 bases left between them. Germline-derived CDR1 and CDR2 are MDHEN and SYDVKM. CDR3 sequence: CASSFPGQSKETQYF. As DNA, the CDR3 is TGTGCCAGCAGTTTCCCCGGGCAGTCCAAAGAGACCCAGTACTTC.

The chain joins TRBV29-1 to TRBJ2-4; 8 bases match TRBD2. This CDR3 has 18 amino acids. Germline CDR1 is SQVTM and CDR2 is ANQGSEA. This chain's CDR3 is CITRGCGGRVISKNIQYF. The CDR3 DNA follows: TGCATCACAAGGGGATGCGGGGGGCGAGTCATTAGCAAAAACATTCAGTACTTC.